The 23 T cell receptor beta chains below all came from one sample that was sequenced in a study of T cells in Graves' hyperthyroidism and ophthalmopathy. RNA transcripts gave rise to amplified TCR beta CDR3 regions. When the TCR CDR3 underwent first-round RT-PCR, the HTBI primer set was used. A single record per CDR3 protein comes from TCRdb applying MiXCR to the multiplex PCR reads. The sample lists under 350,000 distinct CDR3 sequences, about a sixth occurring once. Source material: blood. These receptors came from a woman aged 55-75 years with Graves' ophthalmopathy.

V usage is TRBV30 and J usage is TRBJ2-2, with D perhaps matching TRBD1 (5 bases). CDR3 length: 13 amino acids. V gave up 4 bases and J gave up 2 bases, with 8 bases separating them. Germline V gene sequence: CDR1 GTSNPN, CDR2 SVGIG (reference sequence). The CDR3 DNA sequence: TGTGCCTGGAACAGGTTCAACACCGGGGAGCTGTTTTTT. Translation gives CAWNRFNTGELFF.

On this clonotype: A read error may be the cause here, since a much bigger clone is one base away. This chain joins TRBV4-3 and TRBJ2-1, with 9 bases that match TRBD2. The tail of the sequence fits TRBJ2-7 better, so the J call may be wrong. Looked up from germline, CDR1 is LGHNA and CDR2 is YSLEER. The length of the CDR3 is 17 residues. CDR3 region: CASSQVVSAGGPNEQYF. DNA for the CDR3: TGCGCCAGCAGCCAAGTCGTTTCGGCGGGGGGGCCAAATGAGCAGTACTTC.

This clonotype was detected a few times. The chain links TRBV4-1 to TRBJ2-7; 8 positions match TRBD2. CDR3 size: 16 residues. V was pared by 4 bases and J by 0 bases, with 8 bases of the junction left unmatched. Germline CDR1 reads MGHRA; CDR2 reads YSYEKL. Here the CDR3 reads CASSLRESGSSYEQYF. As DNA, the CDR3 is TGCGCCAGCAGCCTCAGGGAGAGCGGGAGCTCCTACGAGCAGTACTTC.

This clonotype was detected only a few times. The rearrangement joins TRBV20-1 to TRBJ2-1, with TRBD2 matching 11 bases. With V trimmed by 0 bases and J by 6 bases, 4 bases remained unmatched. The CDR3 runs 15 residues. Germline V CDR1 and CDR2: DFQATT, SNEGSKA (reference sequence). CDR3 in DNA: TGCAGTGCTAGAGATATTAGCGGGAGGGCCAATGAGCAGTTCTTC. Protein product: CSARDISGRANEQFF.

This clonotype occurred many times. The chain carries TRBV18 and TRBJ1-5; 8 bases line up with TRBD1. This CDR3 is 15 amino acids long. Trimming at V came to 3 bases and at J to 10 bases, leaving 11 bases not matched to a gene. The V gene's germline CDR1 is KGHSH and CDR2 LQKENI. The CDR3 DNA reads TGTGCCAGCTCACCTCAGGGGCAGGGGGCAAAACCCCAGCATTTT. Protein product: CASSPQGQGAKPQHF.

The chain employs TRBV28 and TRBJ2-4; D is possibly TRBD1 (6 bases). The CDR3 runs 18 residues. Germline V gene sequence: CDR1 MDHEN, CDR2 SYDVKM. Trimming pared 6 bases from V and 0 bases from J, leaving 21 bases between. The CDR3 sequence: CASSLPSGQPLAKNIQYF. The CDR3 DNA reads as TGTGCCAGCAGCCTGCCGTCAGGACAGCCTCTAGCCAAAAACATTCAGTACTTC.

The table lists this clonotype with many counts. The chain joins TRBV12-3 or TRBV12-4 to TRBJ2-2, with D perhaps matching TRBD1 (6 bases). V lost 7 bases and J 7 bases, leaving 10 bases between the germline ends. The CDR3 has 12 residues. CDR3 region: CASTQGFGELFF. CDR3 in DNA: TGTGCCAGCACTCAGGGGTTCGGGGAGCTGTTTTTT.

This clonotype occurred many times. The rearrangement joins TRBV20-1 to TRBJ1-1; TRBD1 might be the D (5 bases). V gave up 0 bases and J gave up 4 bases, with 15 bases separating them. Germline CDR1 reads DFQATT; CDR2 reads SNEGSKA (reference sequence). CDR3 size: 15 residues. The CDR3 sequence: CSARDQGGLGTEAFF. CDR3 DNA sequence: TGCAGTGCTAGAGATCAGGGAGGGCTGGGCACTGAAGCTTTCTTT.

The table lists this clonotype with many counts. The genes are TRBV7-8 and TRBJ1-2, with TRBD1 identical over 9 bases. With 1 base clipped from V and 5 bases from J, the junction kept 5 bases outside the gene matches. The CDR3 has 15 amino acids. The germline CDR1 and CDR2 sequences are SGHVS and FQNEAQ. The CDR3 region is CASSLGTGGRYGYTF. The CDR3 DNA sequence: TGTGCCAGCAGCTTAGGTACAGGGGGCCGATATGGCTACACCTTC.

The chain recombines TRBV9 with TRBJ1-1, with a possible D match to TRBD1 (6 bases). Trimming removed 0 bases at V and 7 bases at J, with 13 bases between. The germline gives CDR1 SGDLS, CDR2 YYNGEE. The length of the CDR3 is 14 residues. CDR3 sequence (DNA): TGTGCCAGCAGCGTAGCTAATGGGGGCGTTGAAGCTTTCTTT. It is translated as CASSVANGGVEAFF.

The CDR3: CASSILAGSSYEQYF. The CDR3 region has the DNA TGTGCCAGTAGTATCCTAGCGGGATCCTCCTACGAGCAGTACTTC. This sequence joins TRBV19 and TRBJ2-7, with TRBD2 matching 9 bases. There are 15 residues in the CDR3. Germline-derived CDR1 and CDR2 are LNHDA and SQIVND (reference sequence). Trimming cost V 3 bases and J 0 bases; bases outside gene matches: 3.

There are many counts of this clonotype. The genes are TRBV6-1 and TRBJ2-1; D is possibly TRBD2 (7 bases). CDR1 and CDR2 from the germline V gene are MNHNS and SASEGT. Trimming removed 4 bases at V and 4 bases at J, with 14 bases between. This CDR3 has 15 amino acids. CDR3 coding DNA: TGTGCCAGCAGTGGCAAAGGGGGGGTATACAATGAGCAGTTCTTC. Translating it yields CASSGKGGVYNEQFF.

This rearrangement joins TRBV7-2 to TRBJ2-1, with 7 bases aligning to TRBD2. Germline V gene lookup returns CDR1 SGHTA and CDR2 FQGNSA. V was clipped by 5 bases and J by 7 bases; unmatched bases: 14. CDR3 length equals 16 residues. The CDR3: CASSQDETGGRNEQFF. In DNA form, the CDR3 reads TGTGCCAGCAGCCAAGACGAGACGGGAGGTCGTAATGAGCAGTTCTTC.

This clonotype came up many times. The V and J genes are TRBV6-6 and TRBJ1-1, with a weak D call TRBD1 (6 bases). CDR1 is MNHNY, CDR2 SVGAGI, per germline (reference sequence). The V and J ends lost 0 bases and 10 bases respectively, with 21 bases between them. This CDR3 spans 16 amino acids. DNA for the CDR3: TGTGCCAGCAGTTACTCGGGCCCCTACGGACAGATGGGAGCTTTCTTT. Translating it yields CASSYSGPYGQMGAFF.

This clonotype was picked up a small number of times. This sequence joins TRBV5-1 and TRBJ1-2, with TRBD1 as a possible D gene (5 bases). Looked up from germline, CDR1 is SGHRS and CDR2 is YFSETQ. Deletions cut 4 bases from V and 0 bases from J, with 10 bases between. The CDR3 contains 14 residues. In nucleotides, the CDR3 is TGCGCCAGCAGCCCGGGACGGGCTAACTATGGCTACACCTTC. It encodes CASSPGRANYGYTF.

The sample holds many counts of this clonotype. J is TRBJ2-7 and V is TRBV2, with D unresolved. The germline V and J ends were trimmed by 7 bases and 2 bases, with 12 bases remaining between them. The CDR3 runs to 13 residues. CDR1 and CDR2 (germline): SNHLY, FYNNEI. DNA for the CDR3: TGTGCCAGCACCCCCCGCTACGCCTACGAGCAGTACTTC. Protein sequence: CASTPRYAYEQYF.

This clonotype came up a few times. V gene TRBV6-1 combines with J gene TRBJ2-1, with TRBD2 matching over 7 bases. The CDR3 is made up of 13 amino acids. The V gene's germline CDR1 is MNHNS and CDR2 SASEGT. The trim removed 6 bases at V and 12 bases at J, leaving 11 bases unmatched. CDR3 amino acids: CASRTQAGSLQFF. The CDR3 DNA is TGTGCCAGCAGAACCCAAGCGGGATCACTGCAGTTCTTC.

This clonotype was recorded a few times. This CDR3 reads CATSAGNYGYTF. The CDR3 DNA reads as TGTGCCACCAGCGCCGGAAACTATGGCTACACCTTC. The rearrangement joins TRBV15 to TRBJ1-2; D is uncertain. Looked up from germline, CDR1 is LNHNV and CDR2 is YYDKDF (reference sequence). The CDR3 is 12 amino acids. Trimming stripped 5 bases from V and 2 bases from J, with 6 bases between.

This clonotype appeared many times. The V and J genes are TRBV6-6 and TRBJ2-7, with unresolved D. The CDR3 sequence is 14 residues long. Trimming stripped 0 bases from V and 7 bases from J, with 13 bases between. CDR1 and CDR2 (germline): MNHNY, SVGAGI (reference sequence). The CDR3 spells CASSYSIGYGEQYF. Written as DNA, the CDR3 is TGTGCCAGCAGTTACTCGATCGGTTACGGGGAGCAGTACTTC.

The J gene is TRBJ1-4, the V gene TRBV15, with 7 nucleotides matching TRBD1. Germline loops: CDR1 LNHNV, CDR2 YYDKDF (reference sequence). There are 15 residues in the CDR3. V shed 1 base, J shed 5 bases, and the junction held 4 bases outside the gene matches. CDR3 nucleotide sequence: TGTGCCACCAGCAGAGTGGGGACAGCGAATGAAAAACTGTTTTTT. The encoded protein is CATSRVGTANEKLFF.

Remarks on this clonotype: One end of the junction does not line up with germline, which may come from a read error. The chain has TRBV7-2 and TRBJ1-2; D not certain. The CDR3 is made up of 14 amino acids. The V gene's germline CDR1 is SGHTA and CDR2 FQGNSA. The CDR3 DNA sequence: TGTGCCAGCAGCCTTACGGTCTCGGGCTATGGCTTCACCTTC. Translating it yields CASSLTVSGYGFTF.

The V call is TRBV6-5, the J call TRBJ1-4; a weak D match, TRBD1 (6 bases). The CDR3 is 18 residues long. Looked up from germline, CDR1 is MNHEY and CDR2 is SVGAGI. Trimming shortened V by 4 bases and J by 0 bases, and 18 bases separated the two germline ends. The CDR3 loop reads CASSSRTAPNATNEKLFF. For the CDR3, the DNA is TGTGCCAGCAGTTCCAGGACAGCACCGAATGCAACTAATGAAAAACTGTTTTTT.

This chain links TRBV6-2 or TRBV6-3 with TRBJ2-3, with D perhaps matching TRBD2 (7 bases). V was trimmed by 2 bases and J by 5 bases, leaving 23 bases between them. Germline V CDR1 and CDR2: MNHEY, SVGEGT. CDR3 length equals 18 residues. CDR3 residues: CASSYPGDRGAEEDTQYF. Written as DNA, the CDR3 is TGTGCCAGCAGTTACCCAGGGGACCGGGGGGCAGAAGAAGATACGCAGTATTTT.